The source of this T cell receptor (beta chain) is a study of blood T cell repertoires in COVID-19. Study at large: The analysed material was cDNA or gDNA that came from T cells, B-cell-depleted T cells, or PBMCs.

Produced via immunoSEQ multiplex PCR; TCRdb's table is partial and in-frame only. Here the sample spans some 110,000 clones, around three quarters being singletons. V trimming: 6 bases; J trimming: 2 bases; junction bases outside the gene matches: 10. CDR1 is SGHKS, CDR2 YYEKEE, per germline (reference sequence). There are 16 residues in the CDR3. This TCR was sampled from a man between 65 and 85 years old with acute or convalescent COVID-19. The chain couples TRBV5-5 to TRBJ2-2; TRBD1 agrees at 7 bases. The sample taken for sequencing was peripheral blood. The CDR3 DNA is TGTGCCAGCATCGCATCAGGGGGTGTTAACACCGGGGAGCTGTTTTTT. Its translation is CASIASGGVNTGELFF.